The following is a T cell receptor (beta chain) sequence with its context. The antigen is unknown. Each CDR3 protein gets one entry after TCRdb re-called the RT-PCR reads with MiXCR. The data hold 630,000 or so distinct CDR3 sequences, with about a sixth observed a single time. CDR1 and CDR2 from the germline V gene are SGHAT and FQDESV (reference sequence). The CDR3 is 18 amino acids. V dropped 1 base and J dropped 2 bases, with 17 bases sitting between them. The data derive from a study of response to subunit inactivated influenza vaccine. Study-wide results and caveats: Only a handful of new T cells, the authors suggested, are recruited with each seasonal influenza vaccination.

The sequence came from a man between 45 and 60 years old who received an inactivated influenza vaccine. This material consisted of PBMCs from blood, taken 11 to 12 days after vaccination. This chain links TRBV11-1 with TRBJ2-2, with a weak D call TRBD1 (5 bases). The CDR3 DNA follows: TGTGCCAGCAGCTTAGACCGACAGCCTCTTCTCAACACCGGGGAGCTGTTTTTT. The encoded protein is CASSLDRQPLLNTGELFF.